The clone carrying this T cell receptor (beta chain) was observed once. The sample comes from a study of blood T cell repertoires in COVID-19. Across the study: From T cells, B-cell-depleted T cells, or PBMCs came the material, which was cDNA or gDNA.

Clones were read by immunoSEQ multiplex PCR, and TCRdb kept only the in-frame ones, dropping some. Counted here are about 400,000 clones, approximately 86% occurring once; the ten biggest clones make up roughly 7.1%. This CDR3 is built from 14 residues. Germline V gene data show CDR1 as DFQATT and CDR2 as SNEGSKA (reference sequence). V lost 3 bases to trimming and J lost 9 bases; unmatched junction nucleotides: 10. The sequenced sample was peripheral blood. The clonotype comes from a woman between 55 and 75 years old with COVID-19, enrolled during active disease. The chain employs TRBV20-1 and TRBJ1-2; 10 nucleotides match TRBD1. The CDR3 nucleotides are TGCAGTGCTAGTTCACACGGGACAGGGGAAAGCTACACCTTC. Protein product: CSASSHGTGESYTF.